The 17 T cell receptor beta chains listed next were all sequenced from one sample in a study of long-term antiretroviral therapy in people with HIV. Samples were assayed with immunoSEQ v3.0 at survey level. Method: immunoSEQ multiplex PCR; TCRdb's copy keeps in-frame clones and lacks some. Among about 22,000 clones listed, 85% to 90% were seen once. This specimen consisted of unsorted PBMCs, obtained 1.3 years after starting antiretroviral therapy. The receptors shown here come from a man in his 60s with HIV.

CDR3 nucleotide sequence: TGCGCCAGCAGTGAGCGCTCAGCGAACACTGAAGCTTTCTTT. As protein: CASSERSANTEAFF. The chain is built from TRBV10-1 and TRBJ1-1; D gene ambiguous. Germline V lookup: CDR1 WNHNN, CDR2 SYGVQD (reference sequence). CDR3 size: 14 residues. The ends were cut back, 2 bases at V and 1 base at J, with 8 bases in the middle.

This clone was detected only a few times. The CDR3 DNA reads as TGTGCCAGCAGCCCTAACACCGGGGAGCTGTTTTTT. It translates to CASSPNTGELFF. The genes are TRBV9 and TRBJ2-2; no definite D call. From germline, CDR1 is SGDLS and CDR2 YYNGEE. Trimming pared 4 bases from V and 2 bases from J, leaving 3 bases between. The CDR3 consists of 12 residues.

V usage is TRBV12-2 and J usage is TRBJ2-3; the table's D call TRBD1 went unverified against the DNA. TRBV12-2 is given as a pseudogene. The CDR3 loop spans 18 amino acids. The CDR3 protein is CASREPHPDGTGTDTQYF. The CDR3 region has the DNA TGTGCAAGTCGCGAACCCCATCCCGATGGGACAGGGACAGATACGCAGTATTTT.

The rearrangement joins TRBV7-2 to TRBJ1-6, with 9 bases that match TRBD1. The germline CDR1 and CDR2 sequences are SGHTA and FQGNSA. The CDR3 has 15 residues. Trimming at V came to 4 bases and at J to 9 bases, leaving 7 bases not matched to a gene. CDR3 sequence: CASSSQTGGSSPLHF. CDR3 DNA sequence: TGTGCCAGCAGCTCACAAACAGGGGGCAGTTCACCCCTCCACTTT.

The V gene is TRBV5-4, the J gene TRBJ2-5; 8 bases align to TRBD2. V was clipped by 5 bases and J by 5 bases; unmatched bases: 8. CDR3 length equals 14 residues. Germline CDR1 SGHNT, CDR2 YYREEE (reference sequence). Here the CDR3 DNA reads TGTGCCAGCAGGCCGTCGGGGGGGTTGGAGACCCAGTACTTC. This translates into CASRPSGGLETQYF.

The rearrangement joins TRBV5-8 to TRBJ2-7; D gene ambiguous. The CDR3 length is 14 residues. V shed 4 bases and J shed 3 bases, with 14 bases lying between them. Germline V gives CDR1 SGHTS, CDR2 YDEGEE. DNA for the CDR3: TGTGCCAGCAGCACTGGTGGGCCCTACTACGAGCAGTACTTC. As protein: CASSTGGPYYEQYF.

This clone has just one count. The chain joins TRBV5-1 to TRBJ2-1; possibly TRBD1 or TRBD2 for D (6 bases each). The CDR3 has 15 residues. The ends were cut back, 6 bases at V and 5 bases at J, with 18 bases in the middle. Germline assignment: CDR1 SGHRS and CDR2 YFSETQ. This CDR3 is CASTPRGDTNNEQFF. The CDR3, as DNA: TGCGCCAGCACCCCTAGGGGGGACACAAACAATGAGCAGTTCTTC. The full variable domain, its missing parts supplied by reference TRBV5-1 and TRBJ2-1, is KAGVTQTPRYLIKTRGQQVTLSCSPISGHRSVSWYQQTPGQGLQFLFEYFSETQRNKGNFPGRFSGRQFSNSRSEMNVSTLELGDSALYLCASTPRGDTNNEQFFGPGTRLTVL.

This rearrangement joins TRBV5-1 to TRBJ1-2; the D is unclear. Trimming took off 0 bases at V and 2 bases at J, with 11 bases between the two ends. The germline V gene has CDR1 SGHRS and CDR2 YFSETQ. The CDR3 has 15 residues. CDR3 region: CASSLDGQVNYGYTF. CDR3 sequence (DNA): TGCGCCAGCAGCTTGGATGGGCAGGTCAACTATGGCTACACCTTC.

This sequence joins TRBV10-3 and TRBJ1-5; 9 bases are a match to TRBD1. Trimming took 2 bases from V and 0 from J; bases not matched to a gene: 11. Germline assignment: CDR1 ENHRY and CDR2 SYGVKD. This CDR3 has 19 amino acids. Written as DNA, the CDR3 is TGTGCCATCAGTGAGACCGGGACAGGGCGCCAAAATAGCAATCAGCCCCAGCATTTT. Its protein is CAISETGTGRQNSNQPQHF.

The chain employs TRBV7-9 and TRBJ1-6, with D possibly TRBD1 on 5 matching bases. Trimming stripped 7 bases from V and 4 bases from J, with 14 bases between. CDR1 is SEHNR and CDR2 is FQNEAQ in the germline V gene (reference sequence). The CDR3 spans 15 residues. In DNA form, the CDR3 reads TGTGCCAGCACAGCCGGGACTGGTTATAATTCACCCCTCCACTTT. Residues: CASTAGTGYNSPLHF.

This chain uses TRBV11-3 with TRBJ2-7; 8 bases map to TRBD2. CDR3 length: 13 amino acids. Unmatched junction bases numbered 7, after V lost 5 bases and J lost 7 bases. Germline loops: CDR1 SGHNT, CDR2 YENEEA. The CDR3 region is CASSQPGLEEQYF. CDR3 nucleotides: TGTGCCAGCAGCCAACCGGGACTAGAAGAGCAGTACTTC.

J is TRBJ2-7 and V is TRBV7-2, with D possibly TRBD2 on 5 matching bases. CDR1 SGHTA and CDR2 FQGNSA come from the germline V gene. The ends were cut back, 2 bases at V and 0 bases at J, with 8 bases in the middle. This CDR3 has 14 amino acids. The CDR3 DNA reads as TGTGCCAGCAGCTTACGTGCGGGCTCCTACGAGCAGTACTTC. It codes for CASSLRAGSYEQYF.

The chain carries TRBV6-6 and TRBJ1-2; 9 nucleotides match TRBD1. V was pared by 9 bases and J by 5 bases, with 16 bases of the junction left unmatched. CDR3 size: 16 residues. Germline V gene data show CDR1 as MNHNY and CDR2 as SVGAGI (reference sequence). This CDR3 is CASNRDRANRRYGYTF. DNA for the CDR3: TGTGCCAGTAACCGGGACAGGGCTAACCGAAGGTATGGCTACACCTTC.

The chain couples TRBV15 to TRBJ2-7; TRBD2 matches 7 bases. The V segment lost 8 bases and the J segment 0 bases; nucleotides outside the gene matches: 7. Germline CDR1 and CDR2: LNHNV and YYDKDF (reference sequence). This CDR3 region has 14 residues. The CDR3 DNA sequence: TGTGCCACCCTGAGAACTAGCGCCTCCTACGAGCAGTACTTC. Translated: CATLRTSASYEQYF.

The table lists this clone with a count of one. The chain employs TRBV11-3 and TRBJ2-1; 14 bases are shared with TRBD2. The CDR3 covers 18 residues. V dropped 4 bases and J dropped 0; count of bases not matched to a gene: 5. Germline loops: CDR1 SGHNT, CDR2 YENEEA. CDR3 region: CASSSSGTSGSSYNEQFF. The CDR3 DNA follows: TGTGCCAGCAGCTCGTCGGGGACTAGCGGGAGCTCCTACAATGAGCAGTTCTTC. The full variable domain, rest sourced from reference TRBV11-3 and TRBJ2-1, is EAGVVQSPRYKIIEKKQPVAFWCNPISGHNTLYWYLQNLGQGPELLIRYENEEAVDDSQLPKDRFSAERLKGVDSTLKIQPAELGDSAVYLCASSSSGTSGSSYNEQFFGPGTRLTVL.

The chain has TRBV7-7 and TRBJ2-5; the match to TRBD2 covers 8 bases. This CDR3 contains 14 residues. Trimming cost V 1 base and J 5 bases; bases outside gene matches: 3. CDR1 is SSHAT and CDR2 is FNYEAQ in the germline V gene (reference sequence). This CDR3 reads CASSLVGREETQYF. As DNA, the CDR3 is TGTGCCAGCAGCTTAGTCGGGAGGGAGGAGACCCAGTACTTC.

The V call is TRBV11-2, the J call TRBJ1-3; D is unclear. CDR1 SGHAT and CDR2 FQNNGV come from the germline V gene. The V and J ends lost 1 base and 0 bases respectively, with 16 bases between them. This CDR3 spans 18 amino acids. The CDR3 DNA reads as TGTGCCAGCAGCTTAGGGCTAGGGCCCTCCCGCTCTGGAAACACCATATATTTT. It translates to CASSLGLGPSRSGNTIYF.